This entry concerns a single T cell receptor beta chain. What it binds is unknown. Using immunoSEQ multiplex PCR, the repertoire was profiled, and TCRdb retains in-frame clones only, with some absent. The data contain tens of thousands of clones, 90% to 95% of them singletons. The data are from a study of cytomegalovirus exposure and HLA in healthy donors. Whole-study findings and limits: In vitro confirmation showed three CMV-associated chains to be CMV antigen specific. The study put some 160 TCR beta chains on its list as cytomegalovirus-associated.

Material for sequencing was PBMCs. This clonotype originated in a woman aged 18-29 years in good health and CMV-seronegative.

The CDR3 DNA follows: TGTGCCACCAGCAGAGATCGGGTTTTGAACACTGAAGCTTTCTTT. Its protein product is CATSRDRVLNTEAFF. The rearrangement joins TRBV15 to TRBJ1-1; D remains unclear. Germline loops: CDR1 LNHNV, CDR2 YYDKDF (reference sequence). The CDR3 extends over 15 amino acids. The germline V and J ends were trimmed by 0 bases and 0 bases, with 8 bases remaining between them.